The sequence of this T cell receptor beta chain was determined in a study of T cells in Graves' hyperthyroidism and ophthalmopathy. Study results and caveats: Classification by a 13 V-J model distinguished ophthalmopathy from stable hyperthyroidism.

This clonotype turned up a few times. As yet, its antigen is unknown. Cells are PBMCs isolated from roughly 9.2 ml of fresh blood. TCR beta CDR3 regions were amplified from RNA transcripts. HTBI primers were employed in a first-round RT-PCR of the TCR CDR3. MiXCR, run by TCRdb on the multiplex PCR reads, gives a single entry per CDR3 protein. The sample yields 250,000 to 350,000 distinct CDR3 sequences, 15% to 20% seen once. This CDR3 spans 15 amino acids. The germline CDR1 and CDR2 sequences are LGHNA and YNFKEQ. Trimming shortened V by 0 bases and J by 0 bases, and 6 bases separated the two germline ends.

Sequencing was carried out using blood. The chain joins TRBV4-2 to TRBJ1-3; D remains ambiguous. This receptor was taken from a woman aged 60-75 years with Graves' ophthalmopathy. In DNA, the CDR3 is TGTGCCAGCAGCCAAGATCAGCTCTCTGGAAACACCATATATTTT. Residues: CASSQDQLSGNTIYF.